This record looks at one T cell receptor (beta chain) sequence and its context. Trimming cost V 3 bases and J 8 bases, with 10 bases left between them. The V gene's germline CDR1 is KGHSH and CDR2 LQKENI. The CDR3 length is 12 residues. Produced via immunoSEQ multiplex PCR; TCRdb's table is partial and in-frame only. Seen here are about 15,000 clones, around 87% observed once, and the top ten hold around a tenth. This record belongs to a study of control samples from healthy donors and cancer patients. Material for sequencing was PBMCs. This clonotype was obtained from a woman aged 70-85 years with colorectal cancer. The chain joins TRBV18 to TRBJ1-2; tentatively, D is TRBD1 (5 bases). The CDR3 DNA reads TGTGCCAGCTCACCCGAACAGGCCGGCTACACCTTC. Translated: CASSPEQAGYTF.